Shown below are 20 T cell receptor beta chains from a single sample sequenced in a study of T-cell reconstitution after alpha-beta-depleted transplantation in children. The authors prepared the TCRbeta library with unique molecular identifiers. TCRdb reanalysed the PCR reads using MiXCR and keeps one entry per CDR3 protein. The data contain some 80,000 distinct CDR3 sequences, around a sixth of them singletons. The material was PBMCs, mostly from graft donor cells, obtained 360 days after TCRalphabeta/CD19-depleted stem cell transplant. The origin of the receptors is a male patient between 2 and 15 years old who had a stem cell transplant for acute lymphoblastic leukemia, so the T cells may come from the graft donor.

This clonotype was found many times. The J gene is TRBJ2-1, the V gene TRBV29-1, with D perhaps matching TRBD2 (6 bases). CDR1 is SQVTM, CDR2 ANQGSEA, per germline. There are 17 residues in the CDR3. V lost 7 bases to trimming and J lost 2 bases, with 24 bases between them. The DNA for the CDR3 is TGCAGCGCCGGAATGGGACTCGGGTCCTCTACCTACAATGAGCAGTTCTTC. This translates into CSAGMGLGSSTYNEQFF.

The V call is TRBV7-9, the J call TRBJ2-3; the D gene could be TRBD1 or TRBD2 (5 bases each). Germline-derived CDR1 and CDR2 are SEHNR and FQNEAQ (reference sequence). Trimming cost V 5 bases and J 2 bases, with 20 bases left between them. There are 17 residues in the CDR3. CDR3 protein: CASSPLGLTGPTDTQYF. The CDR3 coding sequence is TGTGCCAGCAGCCCCCTTGGATTGACGGGGCCCACAGATACGCAGTATTTT.

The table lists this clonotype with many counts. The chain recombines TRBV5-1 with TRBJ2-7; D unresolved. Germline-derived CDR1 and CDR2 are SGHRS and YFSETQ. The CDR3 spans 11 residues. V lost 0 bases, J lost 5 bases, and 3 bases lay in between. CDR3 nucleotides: TGCGCCAGCAGCTTGGACCACGAGCAGTACTTC. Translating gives CASSLDHEQYF.

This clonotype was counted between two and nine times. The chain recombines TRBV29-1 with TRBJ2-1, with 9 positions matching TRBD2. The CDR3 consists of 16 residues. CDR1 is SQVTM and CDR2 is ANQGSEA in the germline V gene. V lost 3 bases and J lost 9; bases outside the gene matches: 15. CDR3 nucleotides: TGCAGCGTTGAGGGGATAGCGGGAGACAAGGCAAGTGAGCAGTTCTTC. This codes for CSVEGIAGDKASEQFF.

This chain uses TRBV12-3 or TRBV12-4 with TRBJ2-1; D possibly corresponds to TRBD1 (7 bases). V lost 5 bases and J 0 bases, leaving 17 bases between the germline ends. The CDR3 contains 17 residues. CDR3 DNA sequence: TGTGCCAGCAGTCCAGGGGGGTTAACGAGCTCCTACAATGAGCAGTTCTTC. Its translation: CASSPGGLTSSYNEQFF.

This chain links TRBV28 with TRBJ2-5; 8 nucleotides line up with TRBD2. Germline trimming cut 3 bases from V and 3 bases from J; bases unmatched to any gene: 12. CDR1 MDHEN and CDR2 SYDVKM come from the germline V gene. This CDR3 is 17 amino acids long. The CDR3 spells CASSFSPTLAGKETQYF. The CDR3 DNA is TGTGCCAGCAGTTTTTCCCCCACGCTAGCGGGTAAAGAGACCCAGTACTTC.

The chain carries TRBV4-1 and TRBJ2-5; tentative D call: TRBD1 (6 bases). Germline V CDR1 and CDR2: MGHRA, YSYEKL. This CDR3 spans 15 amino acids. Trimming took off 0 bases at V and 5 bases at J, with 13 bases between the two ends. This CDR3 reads CASSQENRVRETQYF. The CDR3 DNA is TGCGCCAGCAGCCAAGAAAACAGGGTAAGGGAGACCCAGTACTTC.

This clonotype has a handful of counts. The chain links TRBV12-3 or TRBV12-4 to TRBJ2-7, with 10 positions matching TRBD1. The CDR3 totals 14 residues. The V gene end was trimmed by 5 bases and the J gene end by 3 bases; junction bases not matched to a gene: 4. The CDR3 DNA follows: TGTGCCAGCAGTGCGGGACAGGGGAACTACGAGCAGTACTTC. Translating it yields CASSAGQGNYEQYF.

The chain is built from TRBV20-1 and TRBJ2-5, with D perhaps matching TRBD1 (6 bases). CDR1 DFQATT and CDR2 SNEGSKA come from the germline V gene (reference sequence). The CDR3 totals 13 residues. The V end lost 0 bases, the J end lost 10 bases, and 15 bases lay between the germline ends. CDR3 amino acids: CSARDRGGRDQYF. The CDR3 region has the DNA TGCAGTGCTAGAGATCGAGGGGGACGCGACCAGTACTTC.

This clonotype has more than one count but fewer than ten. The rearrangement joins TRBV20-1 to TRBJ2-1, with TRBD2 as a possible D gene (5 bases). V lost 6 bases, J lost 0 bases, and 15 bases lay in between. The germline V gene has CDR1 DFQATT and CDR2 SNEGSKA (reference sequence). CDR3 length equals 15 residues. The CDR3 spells CSASLARSSYNEQFF. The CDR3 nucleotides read TGCAGTGCATCCCTAGCCCGCAGCTCCTACAATGAGCAGTTCTTC.

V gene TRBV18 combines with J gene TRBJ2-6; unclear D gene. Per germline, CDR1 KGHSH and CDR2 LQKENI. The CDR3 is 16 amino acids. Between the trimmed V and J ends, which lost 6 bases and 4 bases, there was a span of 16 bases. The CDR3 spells CASSPTAITGANVLTF. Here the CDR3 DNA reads TGTGCCAGCTCGCCGACTGCGATAACCGGGGCCAACGTCCTGACTTTC.

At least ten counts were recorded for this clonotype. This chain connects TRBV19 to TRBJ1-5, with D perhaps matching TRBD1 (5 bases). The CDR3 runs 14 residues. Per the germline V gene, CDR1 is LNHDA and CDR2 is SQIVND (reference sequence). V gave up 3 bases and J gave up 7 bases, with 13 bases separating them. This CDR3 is CASSIGDRWQPQHF. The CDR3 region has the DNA TGTGCCAGTAGTATTGGAGACAGATGGCAGCCCCAGCATTTT.

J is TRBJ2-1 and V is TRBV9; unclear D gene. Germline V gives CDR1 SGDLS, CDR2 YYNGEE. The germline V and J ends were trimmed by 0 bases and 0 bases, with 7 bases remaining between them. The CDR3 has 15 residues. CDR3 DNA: TGTGCCAGCAGCGTAGGTCCGATCTCCTACAATGAGCAGTTCTTC. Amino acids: CASSVGPISYNEQFF.

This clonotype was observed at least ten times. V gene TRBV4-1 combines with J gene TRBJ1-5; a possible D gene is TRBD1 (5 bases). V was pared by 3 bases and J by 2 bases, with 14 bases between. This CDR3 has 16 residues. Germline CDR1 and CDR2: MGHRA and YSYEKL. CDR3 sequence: CASSHSGAPGNQPQHF. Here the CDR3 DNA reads TGCGCCAGCAGCCACTCCGGGGCCCCTGGCAATCAGCCCCAGCATTTT.

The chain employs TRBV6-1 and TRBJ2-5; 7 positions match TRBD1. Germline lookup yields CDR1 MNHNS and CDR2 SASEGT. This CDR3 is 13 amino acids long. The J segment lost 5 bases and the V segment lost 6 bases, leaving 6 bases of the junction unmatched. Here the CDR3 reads CASSVQGWETQYF. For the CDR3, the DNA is TGTGCCAGCAGCGTACAGGGGTGGGAGACCCAGTACTTC.

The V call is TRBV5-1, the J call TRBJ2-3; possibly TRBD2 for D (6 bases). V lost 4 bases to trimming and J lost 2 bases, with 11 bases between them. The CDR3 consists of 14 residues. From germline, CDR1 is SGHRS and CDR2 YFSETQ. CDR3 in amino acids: CASSPGTLTDTQYF. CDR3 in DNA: TGCGCCAGCAGCCCCGGGACTCTCACAGATACGCAGTATTTT.

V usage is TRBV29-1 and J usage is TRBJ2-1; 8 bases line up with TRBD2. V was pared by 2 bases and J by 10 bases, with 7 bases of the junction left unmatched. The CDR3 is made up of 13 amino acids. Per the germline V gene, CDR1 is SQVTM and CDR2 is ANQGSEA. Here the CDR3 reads CSVERLAGWEQFF. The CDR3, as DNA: TGCAGCGTTGAAAGGTTAGCGGGATGGGAGCAGTTCTTC.

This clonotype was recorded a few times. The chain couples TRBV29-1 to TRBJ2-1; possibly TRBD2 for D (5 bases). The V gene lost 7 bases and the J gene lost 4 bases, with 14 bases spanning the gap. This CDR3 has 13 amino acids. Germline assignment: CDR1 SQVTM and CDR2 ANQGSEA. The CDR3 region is CSEREFPYNEQFF. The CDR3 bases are TGCAGCGAAAGGGAGTTCCCATACAATGAGCAGTTCTTC.

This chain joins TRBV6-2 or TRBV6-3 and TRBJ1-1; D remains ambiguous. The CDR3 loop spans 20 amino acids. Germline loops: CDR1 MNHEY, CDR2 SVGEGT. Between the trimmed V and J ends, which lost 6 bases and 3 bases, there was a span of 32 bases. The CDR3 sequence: CASSQPTGITFPQEDTEAFF. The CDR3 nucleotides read TGTGCCAGCAGCCAACCTACCGGGATTACGTTCCCCCAGGAGGACACTGAAGCTTTCTTT.

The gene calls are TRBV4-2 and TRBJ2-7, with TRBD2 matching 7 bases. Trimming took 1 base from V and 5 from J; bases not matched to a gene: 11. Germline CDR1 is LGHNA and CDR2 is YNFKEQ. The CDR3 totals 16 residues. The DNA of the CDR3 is TGTGCCAGCAGCCAAGCTGTCAGGCGGGAGAACGACGAGCAGTACTTC. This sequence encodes CASSQAVRRENDEQYF.